This TCR beta chain was observed in a study of T cells in women clearing cervical HPV infection. The wider study: Women with histologically confirmed HPV16-related CIN3 or worse, 2 with invasive cancer, served as cases. Blood came at first lesion visit for cases, post-clearance for controls. Regarding the study as a whole: Repertoire richness, not evenness, was significantly elevated in CIN3+ cases versus controls. Richness differences could reflect unmeasured T-cell content per sample.

About this clone itself: Its antigen is undetermined. The read finishes 3 residues shy of the CDR3 end, and the germline J gene is used to complete it.

V was clipped by 3 bases and J by 0 bases, with 18 bases between them. Germline assignment: CDR1 SNHLY and CDR2 FYNNEI. The CDR3 has 17 residues. Assay used: immunoSEQ multiplex PCR; TCRdb lists only in-frame clones, some missing. The listing contains approximately 33,000 clones. This TCR was recovered from a woman between 18 and 70 years old with a cervical HPV16 infection that either progressed to CIN3+ or cleared (not recorded which). Sequencing input: blood buffy coat. The chain carries TRBV2 and TRBJ2-7; D not certain. The CDR3 DNA, read in part, is TGTGCCAGCAGTGATGCCCCAGGAAGAAAAAGCTCCTACGAG. Protein sequence: CASSDAPGRKSSYE. The whole CDR3 region reads CASSDAPGRKSSYEQYF.